This is a list of T cell receptor beta chains from one sample in a study of T-cell memory formation after mild COVID-19. MiXCR, applied by TCRdb to the 5' RACE reads, yields one record per CDR3 protein. There are around 530,000 distinct CDR3 sequences in the sample; less than 25% occur only once, and about 8.4% lies in the top ten. Sequencing used PBMCs or a T cell subset sorted from them (not recorded which). All receptors come from an adult woman who had mild COVID-19 (a few samples of this study predate the infection). Cell type and time point are not known. Both conserved end residues are part of each CDR3. A D gene is named only where the DNA matches it firmly. Only part of the rows carry a size: once, few, many, or a class if the clone is expanded.

TRBD2,TRBJ2-7,.,TRBV18,CASSPPGLAGKYEQYF,TGTGCCAGCTCACCACCGGGACTAGCGGGAAAGTACGAGCAGTACTTC
TRBD2,TRBJ2-6,few,TRBV5-1,CASSWSSGVLSGANVLTF,TGCGCCAGCAGCTGGAGTAGCGGGGTCCTCTCTGGGGCCAACGTCCTGACTTTC
.,TRBJ2-7,many,TRBV12-3/TRBV12-4,CASSWGGYEQYF,TGTGCCAGCAGTTGGGGAGGCTACGAGCAGTACTTC
TRBD1,TRBJ2-7,few,TRBV30,CAWARGLSYEQYF,TGTGCCTGGGCCAGGGGGTTATCGTACGAGCAGTACTTC
TRBD2,TRBJ2-3,few,TRBV3-1,CARLANSTDTQYF,TGTGCCAGACTAGCGAATAGCACAGATACGCAGTATTTT
.,TRBJ1-5,few,TRBV7-2,CASSLRGEGWNQPQHF,TGTGCCAGCAGCCTACGGGGAGAGGGGTGGAATCAGCCCCAGCATTTT
.,TRBJ2-3,.,TRBV27,CASSFTVPDTQYF,TGTGCCAGCAGTTTCACGGTTCCAGATACGCAGTATTTT
.,TRBJ1-4,.,TRBV4-1,CASSQEMALGEKLFF,TGCGCCAGCAGCCAAGAGATGGCACTGGGTGAAAAACTGTTTTTT
.,TRBJ1-1,few,TRBV12-3/TRBV12-4,CASSRRLSNTEAFF,TGTGCCAGCAGTCGCAGGCTATCGAACACTGAAGCTTTCTTT
.,TRBJ1-2,few,TRBV3-1,CASQRGYGYTF,TGTGCCAGCCAACGGGGTTATGGCTACACCTTC
TRBD2,TRBJ2-7,few,TRBV27,CASSLGSGRSHEQYF,TGTGCCAGCAGTTTAGGGAGCGGGAGAAGTCACGAGCAGTACTTC
.,TRBJ1-5,.,TRBV6-6,CASIPLGGSGNQPQHF,TGTGCCAGCATTCCTCTGGGGGGTAGCGGCAATCAGCCCCAGCATTTT
.,TRBJ2-6,few,TRBV6-5,CASRIQAPLLSGANVLTF,TGTGCCAGCAGGATACAGGCTCCCCTCCTCTCTGGGGCCAACGTCCTGACTTTC
TRBD2,TRBJ2-3,.,TRBV6-6,CASSLTSAGDTQYF,TGTGCCAGCAGTTTGACTAGCGCAGGAGATACGCAGTATTTT
TRBD2,TRBJ2-1,few,TRBV6-5,CASSYSTGGSSYNEQFF,TGTGCCAGCAGTTACTCGACCGGGGGGAGCTCCTACAATGAGCAGTTCTTC
TRBD1,TRBJ2-3,.,TRBV20-1,CSARAGTVRTDTQYF,TGCAGTGCTAGGGCCGGGACAGTACGCACAGATACGCAGTATTTT
.,TRBJ2-1,.,TRBV20-1,CSAPDPSWGEKNEQFF,TGCAGTGCCCCCGACCCGTCGTGGGGAGAGAAAAATGAGCAGTTCTTC
TRBD1,TRBJ1-2,few,TRBV6-2/TRBV6-3,CASNPGQDGYTF,TGTGCCAGCAACCCCGGACAGGATGGCTACACCTTC
TRBD1,TRBJ1-2,.,TRBV2,CASSELQGVNYGYTF,TGTGCCAGCAGTGAACTACAGGGGGTTAACTATGGCTACACCTTC
.,TRBJ1-1,few,TRBV10-3,CAIADGRPGEAFF,TGTGCCATAGCAGACGGACGGCCTGGTGAAGCTTTCTTT
.,TRBJ1-2,.,TRBV5-1,CASSLSYGTMDGYTF,TGCGCCAGCAGCTTATCGTACGGAACCATGGATGGCTACACCTTC
.,TRBJ1-5,.,TRBV2,CASSEIRQFNQPQHF,TGTGCCAGCAGTGAGATAAGGCAGTTCAATCAGCCCCAGCATTTT
.,TRBJ1-2,few,TRBV7-9,CASSLVASGYGYTF,TGTGCCAGCAGCTTAGTTGCCTCCGGCTATGGCTACACCTTC
.,TRBJ2-1,.,TRBV15,CATSRDRNSYNEQFF,TGTGCCACCAGCAGAGACAGGAACTCCTACAATGAGCAGTTCTTC
TRBD1,TRBJ1-6,.,TRBV12-3/TRBV12-4,CASSLGTGSSPLHF,TGTGCCAGCAGCCTAGGGACAGGTAGTTCACCCCTCCACTTT
.,TRBJ2-5,.,TRBV7-9,CAIPRISSGEETQYF,TGTGCCATCCCCCGGATATCGTCGGGGGAAGAGACCCAGTACTTC
.,TRBJ2-5,many,TRBV5-1,CASSVDYRDNQETQYF,TGCGCCAGCAGCGTGGACTACCGGGATAACCAAGAGACCCAGTACTTC
.,TRBJ2-1,few,TRBV3-1,CASSQAGVLYNEQFF,TGTGCCAGCAGCCAAGCGGGGGTGCTCTACAATGAGCAGTTCTTC
.,TRBJ2-1,.,TRBV29-1,CSVSTGKRNEQFF,TGCAGCGTCTCAACAGGGAAAAGGAATGAGCAGTTCTTC
.,TRBJ1-2,.,TRBV12-3/TRBV12-4,CASSSGRGRGYTF,TGTGCCAGCAGTTCTGGACGAGGTCGCGGCTACACCTTC
TRBD1,TRBJ2-1,.,TRBV2,CASSRDRGPYNEQFF,TGTGCCAGCAGTCGGGACAGGGGCCCCTACAATGAGCAGTTCTTC
.,TRBJ1-4,.,TRBV7-9,CASSSVEKLFF,TGTGCCAGCAGCTCTGTGGAAAAACTGTTTTTT
TRBD1,TRBJ2-7,once,TRBV2,CASRKPGTGYYEQYF,TGTGCCAGCAGAAAACCGGGGACAGGGTACTACGAGCAGTACTTC
.,TRBJ1-1,few,TRBV5-1,CASSQYSNTEAFF,TGCGCCAGCAGTCAGTACAGCAACACTGAAGCTTTCTTT
.,TRBJ2-5,many,TRBV12-3/TRBV12-4,CASSLWVNQETQYF,TGTGCCAGCAGTTTATGGGTGAACCAAGAGACCCAGTACTTC
TRBD1,TRBJ2-2,many,TRBV10-3,CAIRGTALLTDTGELFF,TGTGCCATCAGGGGGACAGCTCTATTGACCGACACCGGGGAGCTGTTTTTT
.,TRBJ2-5,.,TRBV2,CASSLDSDGAQYF,TGTGCCAGCAGTTTGGACTCTGACGGGGCCCAGTACTTC